This record covers a single T cell receptor (beta chain). Authors' methods: Estimation of nucleated cell counts relied on the amplification of reference gene primers. Assay: immunoSEQ multiplex PCR; the TCRdb copy retains only in-frame clones and omits some. Clone size and V and J calls were adopted from that table, with D and trimming inferred from the DNA. The sample contains some 300,000 clones, about 87% of which appear only once. This entry comes from a study of blood T cell repertoires in COVID-19. Study details: Italy, Spain and the United States were the sources of the convalescent and acute COVID-19 samples. T cells, B-cell-depleted T cells, or PBMCs provided the cDNA or gDNA that served as material.

The TCR sequence derives from an older man with acute or convalescent COVID-19. Specimen: peripheral blood.

The chain's CDR3 is CASSLTGGYNEQFF. CDR3 sequence (DNA): TGCGCCAGCAGCTTGACAGGGGGCTACAATGAGCAGTTCTTC. The chain combines TRBV5-1 with TRBJ2-1; the match to TRBD1 covers 8 bases. CDR1 is SGHRS and CDR2 is YFSETQ in the germline V gene. The trim removed 1 base at V and 3 bases at J, leaving 0 bases unmatched. This CDR3 is built from 14 residues.